This is a list of T cell receptor beta chains from one sample in a study of T cells in Graves' hyperthyroidism and ophthalmopathy. A single record per CDR3 protein comes from TCRdb applying MiXCR to the multiplex PCR reads. The table records 360,000 or so distinct CDR3 sequences, about a sixth of them present only once. Sequenced sample: blood. The receptors here all came from a woman aged 40 to 55 with Graves' ophthalmopathy. Both conserved end residues are part of each CDR3.

J gene,V gene,CDR3 protein
TRBJ1-5,TRBV12-3/TRBV12-4,CASSLIGQGNQPQHF
TRBJ1-3,TRBV28,CASSFGGSPGNTIYF
TRBJ1-5,TRBV19,CASSRREQPQHF
TRBJ2-5,TRBV28,CASSFMVTQYF
TRBJ1-2,TRBV18,CASSPQTGDSGYTF
TRBJ2-7,TRBV28,CASSQNRDNSYEQYF
TRBJ2-6,TRBV28,CASSKSRGRGLAGASVLTF
TRBJ2-7,TRBV28,CASSLEGWPTATSYEQYF
TRBJ1-1,TRBV11-1,CASSRYGDSARRTEAFF
TRBJ1-1,TRBV3-1,CASSQVPVNTEAFF
TRBJ1-5,TRBV7-3,CASSLKASNQPQHF
TRBJ1-2,TRBV6-2/TRBV6-3,CASSDLSYGYTF
TRBJ2-7,TRBV20-1,CSASTGLYEQYF
TRBJ2-5,TRBV6-5,CASSRTGGRETQYF
TRBJ2-1,TRBV14,CASSGGTRSYNEQFF
TRBJ1-5,TRBV12-3/TRBV12-4,CASSRGNLPQHF
TRBJ2-5,TRBV6-5,CASSYSSLAGVETQYF
TRBJ2-7,TRBV6-5,CASSSYSQYEQYF
NA,TRBV11-1,CASSPENGKSYEQFF
TRBJ1-6,TRBV28,CASSPTGRDYNSPLHF
TRBJ2-2,TRBV6-1,CASSRQIINTGELFF
TRBJ1-2,TRBV28,CATHRGGQGGYGYTF
TRBJ1-2,TRBV6-5,CASSYSAAANNYGYTF
TRBJ1-1,TRBV24-1,CATSGMRGTEAFF
TRBJ1-5,TRBV28,CASVLGGGAYQPQHF
TRBJ2-2,TRBV6-2/TRBV6-3,CASYRGTGELFF
TRBJ2-7,TRBV6-1,CASKASEQYF
TRBJ2-7,TRBV28,CASSTPTFSYEQYF
TRBJ2-3,TRBV5-1,CASRGGRLRGTDTQYF
TRBJ1-1,TRBV27,CASSQDGRRNTEAFF
TRBJ2-7,TRBV27,CASSPRTGGYEQYF
TRBJ2-5,TRBV2,CASGYRDGQETQYF
TRBJ2-7,TRBV7-2,CASQREVSSYEQYF
TRBJ2-2,TRBV28,CASRGPGELFF
TRBJ1-1,TRBV11-1,CASSLSGLGQAGTEAFF
TRBJ1-2,TRBV6-5,CASSFQGGHGYTF
TRBJ2-7,TRBV28,CASSLSGLTYEQYF
TRBJ2-1,TRBV7-9,CASSLVSGGSYNEQFF
TRBJ2-5,TRBV11-2,CASSQNVFQETQYF
TRBJ1-1,TRBV29-1,CSYYVVGQKWTEAFF
TRBJ1-2,TRBV6-1,CASNIGYGYTF